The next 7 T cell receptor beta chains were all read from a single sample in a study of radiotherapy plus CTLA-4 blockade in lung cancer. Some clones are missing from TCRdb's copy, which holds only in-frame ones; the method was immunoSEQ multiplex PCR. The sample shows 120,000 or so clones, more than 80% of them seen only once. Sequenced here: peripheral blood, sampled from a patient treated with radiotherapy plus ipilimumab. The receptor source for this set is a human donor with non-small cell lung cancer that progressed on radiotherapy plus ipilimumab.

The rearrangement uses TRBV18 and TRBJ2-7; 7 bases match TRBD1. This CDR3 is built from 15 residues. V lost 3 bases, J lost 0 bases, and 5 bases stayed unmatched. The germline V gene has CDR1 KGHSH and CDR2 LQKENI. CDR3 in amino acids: CASSPGQVPSYEQYF. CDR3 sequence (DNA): TGTGCCAGCTCACCTGGACAGGTTCCCTCCTACGAGCAGTACTTC.

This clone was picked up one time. Written as DNA, the CDR3 is TGTGCCAGCAGCCCCTCCTTTGACTATTACGAGCAGTACTTC. Protein product: CASSPSFDYYEQYF. The rearrangement joins TRBV9 to TRBJ2-5; possible D gene TRBD2, 5 bases. The end of the DNA aligns better with TRBJ2-7, so the J call may be wrong. Per germline, CDR1 SGDLS and CDR2 YYNGEE. The CDR3 runs 14 residues.

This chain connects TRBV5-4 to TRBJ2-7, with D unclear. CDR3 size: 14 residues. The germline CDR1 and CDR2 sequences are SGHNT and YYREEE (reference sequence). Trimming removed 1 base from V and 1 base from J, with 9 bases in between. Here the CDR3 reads CASSLSGRSYEQYF. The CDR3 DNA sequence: TGTGCCAGCAGCTTGTCGGGTCGGTCCTACGAGCAGTACTTC.

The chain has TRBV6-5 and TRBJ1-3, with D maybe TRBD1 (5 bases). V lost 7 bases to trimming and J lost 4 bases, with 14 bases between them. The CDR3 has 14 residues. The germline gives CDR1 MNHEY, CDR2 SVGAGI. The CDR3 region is CASTIGGIGNTIYF. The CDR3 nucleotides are TGTGCCAGCACCATCGGGGGAATCGGAAACACCATATATTTT.

In nucleotides, the CDR3 is TGTGCCAGTAGTATAGGGGGCAGGGTTGGCACTGAAGCTTTCTTT. Protein product: CASSIGGRVGTEAFF. This rearrangement joins TRBV19 to TRBJ1-1, with a possible D match to TRBD1 (5 bases). V lost 1 base to trimming and J lost 4 bases, with 13 bases between them. The CDR3 runs 15 residues. Germline CDR1 and CDR2: LNHDA and SQIVND (reference sequence).

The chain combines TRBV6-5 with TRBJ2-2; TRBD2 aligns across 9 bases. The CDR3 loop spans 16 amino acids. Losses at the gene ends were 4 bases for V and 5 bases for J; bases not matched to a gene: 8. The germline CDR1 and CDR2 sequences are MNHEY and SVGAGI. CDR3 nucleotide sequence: TGTGCCAGCAGTTCTGATAGCGGGAGTTATACCGGGGAGCTGTTTTTT. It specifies CASSSDSGSYTGELFF.

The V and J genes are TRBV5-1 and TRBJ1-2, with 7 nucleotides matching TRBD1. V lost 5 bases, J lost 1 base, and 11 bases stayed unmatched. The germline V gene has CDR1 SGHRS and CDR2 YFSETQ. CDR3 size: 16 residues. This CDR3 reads CASRYSPGQNNYGYTF. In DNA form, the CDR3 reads TGCGCCAGCAGGTACTCCCCGGGACAGAATAACTATGGCTACACCTTC. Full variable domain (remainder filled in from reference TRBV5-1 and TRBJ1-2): KAGVTQTPRYLIKTRGQQVTLSCSPISGHRSVSWYQQTPGQGLQFLFEYFSETQRNKGNFPGRFSGRQFSNSRSEMNVSTLELGDSALYLCASRYSPGQNNYGYTFGSGTRLTVV.